This is a list of T cell receptor beta chains from one sample in a study of vaccination and CD4 T cells after COVID-19. In TCRdb, the PCR reads were re-called with MiXCR into one record per CDR3 protein. The data contain 7,000 or so distinct CDR3 sequences, roughly 30% of them singletons. For these receptors, no antigen is known. The sequenced sample was CD4+ T cells from blood, cultured in vitro. These receptor sequences come from a human donor in good health. CDR3s include the opening cysteine and the closing phenylalanine or tryptophan. Each record gives: clone size, D gene, V gene, J gene, CDR3 DNA, CDR3 protein. A D gene is named only where the DNA matches it firmly. Clone size is shown for a subset of rows, as once, few, many or a class of expanded clone.

clone_size: medium-sized
d_call: -
v_call: TRBV15
j_call: TRBJ1-5
cdr3_nt: TGTGCCACCAGCAGAGATCGGGGGGACATTCAGCATTTT
cdr3_aa: CATSRDRGDIQHF

clone_size: once
d_call: -
v_call: TRBV5-1
j_call: TRBJ1-1
cdr3_nt: TGCGCCAGCAGCGAGCAGGACCTGGGCACTGAAGCTTTCTTT
cdr3_aa: CASSEQDLGTEAFF

clone_size: few
d_call: TRBD1
v_call: TRBV24-1
j_call: TRBJ2-1
cdr3_nt: TGTGCCACCGGACAGGGGGTAATGGATGAGCAGTTCTTC
cdr3_aa: CATGQGVMDEQFF

clone_size: -
d_call: -
v_call: TRBV6-1
j_call: TRBJ1-2
cdr3_nt: TGTGCCAGCTTATCGAGGCAGCCCTTATTTGATGGCTACACCTTC
cdr3_aa: CASLSRQPLFDGYTF

clone_size: -
d_call: -
v_call: TRBV11-2
j_call: TRBJ2-5
cdr3_nt: TGTGCCAGCAGCTTGGGGACTGAAGAGACCCAGTACTTC
cdr3_aa: CASSLGTEETQYF

clone_size: few
d_call: TRBD1
v_call: TRBV24-1
j_call: TRBJ2-7
cdr3_nt: TGTGCCACCAGTGACACCGGGACAGACAAGATCGGCGAGCAGTACTTC
cdr3_aa: CATSDTGTDKIGEQYF

clone_size: once
d_call: -
v_call: TRBV15
j_call: TRBJ2-1
cdr3_nt: TGTGCCACCAGCAGAGAAAGAGAGCAGTTCTTC
cdr3_aa: CATSREREQFF

clone_size: -
d_call: -
v_call: TRBV7-3
j_call: TRBJ2-2
cdr3_nt: TGTGCCAGCAGCTTATCGGGGGCTGACGCGAACACCGGGGAGCTGTTTTTT
cdr3_aa: CASSLSGADANTGELFF

clone_size: -
d_call: TRBD1
v_call: TRBV10-3
j_call: TRBJ2-4
cdr3_nt: TGTGCCATCGGGACAGGGGAAAACATTCAGTACTTC
cdr3_aa: CAIGTGENIQYF

clone_size: -
d_call: -
v_call: TRBV19
j_call: TRBJ1-3
cdr3_nt: TGTGCCAGTATAAGAGGGCCTGGAAACACCATATATTTT
cdr3_aa: CASIRGPGNTIYF

clone_size: once
d_call: -
v_call: TRBV30
j_call: TRBJ1-3
cdr3_nt: TGTGCCTGGAGTGTATTGGGAAACACCATATATTTT
cdr3_aa: CAWSVLGNTIYF

clone_size: -
d_call: -
v_call: TRBV9
j_call: TRBJ2-6
cdr3_nt: TGTGCCAGCAGCGTAGGACAGGTAAAGTCGTACGGGGCCAACGTCCTGACTTTC
cdr3_aa: CASSVGQVKSYGANVLTF

clone_size: -
d_call: TRBD1
v_call: TRBV5-1
j_call: TRBJ1-2
cdr3_nt: TGCGCCAGCAGCTGGCCGGGACAGGAGAACTATGGCTACACCTTC
cdr3_aa: CASSWPGQENYGYTF

clone_size: medium-sized
d_call: -
v_call: TRBV5-8
j_call: TRBJ1-2
cdr3_nt: TGTGCCAGCAGCTTGGGGAGGCGAGGCTACACCTTC
cdr3_aa: CASSLGRRGYTF

clone_size: -
d_call: TRBD1
v_call: TRBV7-6
j_call: TRBJ2-3
cdr3_nt: TGTGCCAGCAGCCCTAGGACAGGGGCCACAGATACGCAGTATTTT
cdr3_aa: CASSPRTGATDTQYF

clone_size: few
d_call: -
v_call: TRBV29-1
j_call: TRBJ1-2
cdr3_nt: TGCAGCGTTAACCGGGGCATAAACCTTGAGTATGGCTACACCTTC
cdr3_aa: CSVNRGINLEYGYTF